This T cell receptor beta chain was captured in a study of monozygotic twins with inflammatory bowel disease. TCRdb reprocessed the 5' RACE reads and stores each CDR3 protein as one record, lacking DNA. This table lists 150,000 to 200,000 distinct CDR3 sequences. This CDR3 comprises 16 residues. From germline, CDR1 is SEHNR and CDR2 FQNEAQ (reference sequence). This clonotype originated in a human donor with ulcerative colitis or Crohn's disease, or a healthy co-twin of an affected twin (not recorded which). The rearrangement links TRBV7-9 to TRBJ1-4; lacking DNA, the TRBD1 call made by TCRdb goes unchecked. Sequenced: blood. The CDR3 is CASSSDRQGVGEKLFF. Using reference TRBV7-9 and TRBJ1-4 for the parts outside the CDR3, the full variable domain is DTGVSQNPRHKITKRGQNVTFRCDPISEHNRLYWYRQTLGQGPEFLTYFQNEAQLEKSRLLSDRFSAERPKGSFSTLEIQRTEQGDSAMYLCASSSDRQGVGEKLFFGSGTQLSVL.